A selection of T cell receptor beta chains follows, all from one sample in a study of T cell repertoires in cytomegalovirus infection. TCRdb used MiXCR to reprocess the reads, holding one entry per CDR3 protein. The data hold 97,000 or so distinct CDR3 sequences, with approximately 15% observed a single time. What was sequenced was PBMCs. These receptors all stem from a human donor in good health (CMV status not recorded). Some clones in this sample may be carry-over from other donors' samples. Each CDR3 is given with its conserved first and last residue. A D gene is named only where the DNA matches it firmly. Size values are once, few and many counts, or a class for expanded clones, and some rows have none.

DNA: TGCAGTGCTCCACCCGGGGGCAGGACCACTGAAGCTTTCTTT
CDR3: CSAPPGGRTTEAFF
V: TRBV20-1
size: -
D: -
J: TRBJ1-1

DNA: TGTGCCAGCAGCTTAGCCCAGAATTCGCCCCTCCACTTT
CDR3: CASSLAQNSPLHF
V: TRBV7-3
size: few
D: -
J: TRBJ1-6

DNA: TGTGCCAGCAGAGTCACTAGCGGGGGGGATAATGAGCAGTTCTTC
CDR3: CASRVTSGGDNEQFF
V: TRBV2
size: few
D: TRBD2
J: TRBJ2-1

DNA: TGTGCCAGCAGCCATGGACGAGGGGAGCAGTACTTC
CDR3: CASSHGRGEQYF
V: TRBV7-2
size: many
D: -
J: TRBJ2-7

DNA: TGTGCCAGCAGTTTAACCCGCAGCCCCAATAGTGGCTACACCTTC
CDR3: CASSLTRSPNSGYTF
V: TRBV28
size: -
D: -
J: TRBJ1-2

DNA: TGTGCCAGCAGCTTACACCTCATCTCTGGGGCCAACGTCCTGACTTTC
CDR3: CASSLHLISGANVLTF
V: TRBV11-2
size: many
D: -
J: TRBJ2-6

DNA: TGCGCCAGCCGCAATCTAGGGGAGACCCAGTACTTC
CDR3: CASRNLGETQYF
V: TRBV5-1
size: -
D: -
J: TRBJ2-5

DNA: TGTGCCAGTAGTAGCTGGAGTTCAGATACGCAGTATTTT
CDR3: CASSSWSSDTQYF
V: TRBV19
size: few
D: -
J: TRBJ2-3

DNA: TGTGCCAGCAGCCGTGGCAGGACCTTCTATGGCTACACCTTC
CDR3: CASSRGRTFYGYTF
V: TRBV7-2
size: many
D: -
J: TRBJ1-2

DNA: TGCGCCAGCAGCCCCGCCGGGGGGGGGGGCCGGGATGAGCAGTTCTTC
CDR3: CASSPAGGGGRDEQFF
V: TRBV4-1
size: -
D: TRBD2
J: TRBJ2-1

DNA: TGTGCCAGCTCCCCAGCGGGGACAGGGGACTATGGCTACACCTTC
CDR3: CASSPAGTGDYGYTF
V: TRBV18
size: -
D: TRBD1
J: TRBJ1-2

DNA: TGCAGCGTTGAAGACCAATCGGGGAACACTGAAGCTTTCTTT
CDR3: CSVEDQSGNTEAFF
V: TRBV29-1
size: many
D: -
J: TRBJ1-1

DNA: TGTGCCAGCACCGCTAGGGGCTCCTTTTCCCCAGCTTTCTTT
CDR3: CASTARGSFSPAFF
V: TRBV7-8
size: many
D: -
J: TRBJ1-1

DNA: TGTGCCAGCAGTGCCGGAGGCGAGGGCAATCAGCCCCAGCATTTT
CDR3: CASSAGGEGNQPQHF
V: TRBV28
size: many
D: -
J: TRBJ1-5

DNA: TGTGCCAGTAGAGAGGCAGTATATAGCAATCAGCCCCAGCATTTT
CDR3: CASREAVYSNQPQHF
V: TRBV19
size: few
D: -
J: TRBJ1-5

DNA: TGTGCCAGCAACGACAGATTCACAGATACGCAGTATTTT
CDR3: CASNDRFTDTQYF
V: TRBV6-2/TRBV6-3
size: -
D: -
J: TRBJ2-3

DNA: TGCAGCGCGCAACAGGGGGCCTCCACTGAAGCTTTCTTT
CDR3: CSAQQGASTEAFF
V: TRBV29-1
size: few
D: TRBD1
J: TRBJ1-1

DNA: TGCGCCAGCAGCCAAGTGAGAGGGAACTATGGCTACACCTTC
CDR3: CASSQVRGNYGYTF
V: TRBV4-1
size: -
D: -
J: TRBJ1-2

DNA: TGTGCCAGCAGCTTCGTACCAGGAGGGGAGCAGTACTTC
CDR3: CASSFVPGGEQYF
V: TRBV7-2
size: -
D: -
J: TRBJ2-7

DNA: TGTGCCAGCAGTTGGGCCGGGGGCTGGGGCACTGAAGCTTTCTTT
CDR3: CASSWAGGWGTEAFF
V: TRBV6-1
size: -
D: -
J: TRBJ1-1

DNA: TGCAGCGTTGAAGCGGGGCAGGCAGTAGATACGCAGTATTTT
CDR3: CSVEAGQAVDTQYF
V: TRBV29-1
size: few
D: -
J: TRBJ2-3

DNA: TGTGCCAGCAGTTTCGCCTTTGGTAGTAGCAATCAGCCCCAGCATTTT
CDR3: CASSFAFGSSNQPQHF
V: TRBV28
size: few
D: -
J: TRBJ1-5

DNA: TGTGCCAGCAGCACGGGAACCTGGGAGCAGTACTTC
CDR3: CASSTGTWEQYF
V: TRBV7-9
size: -
D: -
J: TRBJ2-7

DNA: TGTGCCAGCAGTGGGGGGGGCATAAGGGACGAGCAGTACTTC
CDR3: CASSGGGIRDEQYF
V: TRBV28
size: few
D: -
J: TRBJ2-7

DNA: TGTGCCAGCACCTACGAGATGTACCGACTAGCGGAGACTAATACGCAGTATTTT
CDR3: CASTYEMYRLAETNTQYF
V: TRBV7-8
size: many
D: TRBD2
J: TRBJ2-3

DNA: TGTGCCAGCAGCCCAGTTGACAGGGGCGAAGAGACCCAGTACTTC
CDR3: CASSPVDRGEETQYF
V: TRBV3-1
size: many
D: TRBD1
J: TRBJ2-5

DNA: TGTGCCAGCAGTTATGCCTCGACAGGGGGAAATGAAAAACTGTTTTTT
CDR3: CASSYASTGGNEKLFF
V: TRBV7-9
size: -
D: TRBD1
J: TRBJ1-4

DNA: TGTGCCAGCAAAACTCCCGGGGAGCTGTTTTTT
CDR3: CASKTPGELFF
V: TRBV12-3/TRBV12-4
size: many
D: -
J: TRBJ2-2

DNA: TGTGCCTGCAGTTCCCGGACACGGGGGGACTATGGCTACACCTTC
CDR3: CACSSRTRGDYGYTF
V: TRBV28
size: -
D: -
J: TRBJ1-2

DNA: TGCAGCGTTAAGGTGTCAGGGGGCAATCAGTCCCAGCATTTT
CDR3: CSVKVSGGNQSQHF
V: TRBV29-1
size: -
D: TRBD1
J: TRBJ1-5

DNA: TGTGCCAGCAGCTTGTCTTTGGCAGGTGAAGCTTTCTTT
CDR3: CASSLSLAGEAFF
V: TRBV7-9
size: many
D: -
J: TRBJ1-1

DNA: TGTGCCAGCTCCTCTTCAGCTGGGGCCGGGGCCAACGTCCTGACTTTC
CDR3: CASSSSAGAGANVLTF
V: TRBV18
size: few
D: -
J: TRBJ2-6

DNA: TGTGCCAGCTCCTCAGCAAACTTGGACACCGGGGAGCTGTTTTTT
CDR3: CASSSANLDTGELFF
V: TRBV6-6
size: few
D: -
J: TRBJ2-2

DNA: TGTGCCAGCAGTGGGCCCCCCGTTGAATATGAGCAGTTCTTC
CDR3: CASSGPPVEYEQFF
V: TRBV25-1
size: -
D: -
J: TRBJ2-1

DNA: TGTGCCAGCAGTCCAGCGGGGGGCCGCAAAAACATTCAGTACTTC
CDR3: CASSPAGGRKNIQYF
V: TRBV12-3/TRBV12-4
size: -
D: TRBD2
J: TRBJ2-4

DNA: TGTGCCAGCAACCTACAGGGGGCCTCCACAGATACGCAGTATTTT
CDR3: CASNLQGASTDTQYF
V: TRBV28
size: few
D: TRBD1
J: TRBJ2-3

DNA: TGTGCCAGCAGCTTAGCTGCTGGACGGGGTAGGAACGAGCAGTACTTC
CDR3: CASSLAAGRGRNEQYF
V: TRBV7-2
size: many
D: -
J: TRBJ2-7

DNA: TGTGCCAGCAGTTTGGACAGGGAAAATGGCTACACCTTC
CDR3: CASSLDRENGYTF
V: TRBV7-8
size: many
D: TRBD1
J: TRBJ1-2

DNA: TGCAGTGCTAACGGGGGGAATGAGGACACTGAAGCTTTCTTT
CDR3: CSANGGNEDTEAFF
V: TRBV20-1
size: few
D: -
J: TRBJ1-1

DNA: TGTGCCAGCAGTGAAGCGCTGATTGGGAGGTGGCAAGAGACCCAGTACTTC
CDR3: CASSEALIGRWQETQYF
V: TRBV2
size: few
D: -
J: TRBJ2-5

DNA: TGTGCCAGCAGCGGGGGGGCCTGGGGGACGGACAATGAGCAGTTCTTC
CDR3: CASSGGAWGTDNEQFF
V: TRBV7-3
size: -
D: -
J: TRBJ2-1

DNA: TGTGCCAGCGAGGAACAGGGGAGACCTGAAGCTTTCTTT
CDR3: CASEEQGRPEAFF
V: TRBV5-4
size: many
D: TRBD1
J: TRBJ1-1

DNA: TGTGCCAGCAGCTTCGATCAGGGGCGGTCACCCCTCCACTTT
CDR3: CASSFDQGRSPLHF
V: TRBV7-2
size: many
D: -
J: TRBJ1-6

DNA: TGTGCCAGCAGCTTACGAGGGGGCCTGGGGCCCCAGCATTTT
CDR3: CASSLRGGLGPQHF
V: TRBV7-9
size: few
D: TRBD1
J: TRBJ1-5

DNA: TGTGCCAGCAGCTTAGAAGATCAGCCCCAGCATTTT
CDR3: CASSLEDQPQHF
V: TRBV7-9
size: many
D: -
J: TRBJ1-5

DNA: TGTGCCAGCAGCCTTAGAACCGGGACAGGGAGAAATGAGCAGTTCTTC
CDR3: CASSLRTGTGRNEQFF
V: TRBV3-1
size: few
D: TRBD1
J: TRBJ2-1

DNA: TGTGCCAGCAGCTTCGAAGTTAACGCTGAAGCTTTCTTT
CDR3: CASSFEVNAEAFF
V: TRBV11-2
size: many
D: -
J: TRBJ1-1

DNA: TGCAGTGCCGACAGGGGCCAAAGCACAGATACGCAGTATTTT
CDR3: CSADRGQSTDTQYF
V: TRBV20-1
size: -
D: TRBD1
J: TRBJ2-3

DNA: TGTGCCAGCACTTTGACAGGGATAGAATCACCCCTCCACTTT
CDR3: CASTLTGIESPLHF
V: TRBV7-9
size: few
D: TRBD1
J: TRBJ1-6

DNA: TGTGCCAGCAGCCCTCCGGGACTAGCGGGGGGGCTAAGAAACATTCAGTACTTC
CDR3: CASSPPGLAGGLRNIQYF
V: TRBV7-3
size: few
D: TRBD2
J: TRBJ2-4

DNA: TGTGCCAGCAGGGCCTCCGGAATAGGGCAGTACTTC
CDR3: CASRASGIGQYF
V: TRBV12-3/TRBV12-4
size: -
D: -
J: TRBJ2-7

DNA: TGTGCCAGCTCACCACCCACTTCCGAAGAGACCCAGTACTTC
CDR3: CASSPPTSEETQYF
V: TRBV18
size: -
D: -
J: TRBJ2-5

DNA: TGTGCCAGCAGGCCCACGGGGGCCACTGGAAACACCATATTTTTT
CDR3: CASRPTGATGNTIFF
V: TRBV27
size: -
D: -
J: TRBJ1-3

DNA: TGTGCCAGCAGCTCGGACCCTGCGGGGGAGACCCAGTACTTC
CDR3: CASSSDPAGETQYF
V: TRBV7-2
size: many
D: -
J: TRBJ2-5

DNA: TGTGCCAGCAGCTTAGCGGGACAGCCTAATGAAAAACTGTTTTTT
CDR3: CASSLAGQPNEKLFF
V: TRBV7-9
size: many
D: TRBD1
J: TRBJ1-4